The clone carrying this T cell receptor beta chain was seen only a few times. The V end was cut by 6 bases, the J end by 1 base, with 6 bases between. Germline CDR1 reads SNHLY; CDR2 reads FYNNEI. This CDR3 contains 12 residues. How the authors handled the data: Reference gene primers were amplified, and this amplification served to estimate nucleated cell counts. Only in-frame clones appear in the TCRdb table, and some are missing; sequencing was by immunoSEQ multiplex PCR. The DNA was the basis for D and trimming; V, J and clone size are from that table. The data show 450,000 to 500,000 clones, around nine tenths seen once. Living in under 30 US areas, the participants were between about 18 and 100 years of age. Each recovered donor of Cohort 3 presented with two negative PCRs, clearance, or symptom resolution. This sample is drawn from a study of blood T cell repertoires in COVID-19. Across the study: T cells, B-cell-depleted T cells, or PBMCs provided the cDNA or gDNA that served as material.

The sequence was collected from an older woman who had recovered from COVID-19. This sequence joins TRBV2 and TRBJ1-1; D gene ambiguous. Source material: PBMCs or T cells enriched from blood (not recorded which). The CDR3 is CASRAPNTEAFF. The DNA of the CDR3 is TGTGCCAGCAGAGCACCGAACACTGAAGCTTTCTTT.